The clone carrying this T cell receptor beta chain was picked up a small number of times. Its antigen remains unidentified. This entry belongs to a study of T-cell memory formation after mild COVID-19. Study findings and constraints: The authors did not confirm SARS-CoV-2 specificity of second-wave clones peaking day 37. That cross-reactive memory joined was suggested by some responding clones appearing in pre-infection memory. Most CD4+ clones that shrank were in CM and EM, while CD8+ ones turned up in EMRA.

Via MiXCR, TCRdb re-called the 5' RACE reads, giving one row per CDR3 protein. The table has under 450,000 distinct CDR3 sequences, approximately 22% seen once. This CDR3 is 15 amino acids long. From germline, CDR1 is SGHAT and CDR2 FQNNGV. Trimming removed 5 bases from V and 3 bases from J, with 16 bases in between. The chain recombines TRBV11-2 with TRBJ1-2; D is uncertain. The TCR comes from a man aged 18 to 30 who had mild COVID-19 (a few samples of this study predate the infection). Cell type and time point are not known. The sequenced sample was PBMCs or a T cell subset sorted from them (not recorded which). CDR3 nucleotide sequence: TGTGCCAGCAGCCCCACTCCGGGAGATGACTATGGCTACACCTTC. This translates into CASSPTPGDDYGYTF.